Listed below are T cell receptor beta chains from one sample, sequenced in a study of cytomegalovirus exposure and HLA in healthy donors. TCRdb keeps only in-frame clones here, not all; method: immunoSEQ multiplex PCR. The data contain 65,000 to 90,000 clones, approximately 80% of them singletons. The sequenced sample was PBMCs. Source of these receptors: a man aged 40-49 years in good health and CMV-seronegative. The CDR3 runs from the conserved cysteine through the conserved F or W. D genes are given only for firm matches. Rows give clone size only sometimes, using once, few, many, or a class for an expanded clone.

V,length,J,D,size,CDR3,DNA
TRBV7-2,12,TRBJ2-7,.,.,CASSSRDHEQYF,TGTGCCAGCAGCTCCAGGGATCACGAGCAGTACTTC
TRBV28,14,TRBJ1-2,.,.,CATTTGTLGYGYTF,TGTGCCACCACCACAGGGACCCTTGGCTATGGCTACACCTTC
TRBV2,15,TRBJ1-3,TRBD1,once,CASDDGRGLGNTIYF,TGTGCCAGCGATGACGGCAGGGGGCTTGGAAACACCATATATTTT
TRBV6-4,15,TRBJ2-6,.,few,CASSEEGTGANVLTF,TGTGCCAGCAGTGAAGAGGGAACTGGGGCCAACGTCCTGACTTTC
TRBV6-5,15,TRBJ2-7,TRBD2,.,CASSGRGGPSYEQYF,TGTGCCAGCAGTGGCCGGGGGGGCCCGTCTTACGAGCAGTACTTC
TRBV5-6,16,TRBJ2-2,TRBD1,.,CASSQGAAPAHGELFF,TGTGCCAGCAGCCAGGGGGCGGCCCCGGCCCACGGGGAGCTGTTTTTT
TRBV4-3,15,TRBJ1-1,TRBD1,.,CASSHGQGLVTEAFF,TGCGCCAGCAGCCACGGACAGGGCCTAGTCACTGAAGCTTTCTTT
TRBV6-5,15,TRBJ2-1,TRBD2,.,CASSYSAGVLNEQFF,TGTGCCAGCAGTTACTCAGCGGGGGTCCTCAATGAGCAGTTCTTC
TRBV4-3,17,TRBJ1-2,TRBD1,.,CASSQDGGTGRSYGYTF,TGCGCCAGCAGCCAAGATGGGGGGACAGGAAGGAGCTATGGCTACACCTTC
TRBV9,16,TRBJ2-5,TRBD2,.,CASSASSGGPRETQYF,TGTGCCAGCAGCGCCTCCTCGGGGGGGCCTCGGGAGACCCAGTACTTC
TRBV11-2,14,TRBJ1-3,.,.,CASSYGTGGNTIYF,TGTGCCAGCAGCTATGGGACTGGTGGAAACACCATATATTTT
TRBV7-9,15,TRBJ2-3,.,.,CASSPGTSSTDTQYF,TGTGCCAGCAGCCCCGGGACATCTAGCACAGATACGCAGTATTTT
TRBV5-1,15,TRBJ2-7,.,.,CASSSQEKVRDEQYF,TGCGCCAGCAGCTCACAGGAAAAAGTACGGGACGAGCAGTACTTC
TRBV9,14,TRBJ1-3,.,few,CASSGHLIGNTIYF,TGTGCCAGCAGCGGACATCTAATAGGAAACACCATATATTTT
TRBV5-4,16,TRBJ2-3,TRBD2,.,CASSLGLAGVTDTQYF,TGTGCCAGCAGCTTGGGACTAGCGGGGGTCACAGATACGCAGTATTTT